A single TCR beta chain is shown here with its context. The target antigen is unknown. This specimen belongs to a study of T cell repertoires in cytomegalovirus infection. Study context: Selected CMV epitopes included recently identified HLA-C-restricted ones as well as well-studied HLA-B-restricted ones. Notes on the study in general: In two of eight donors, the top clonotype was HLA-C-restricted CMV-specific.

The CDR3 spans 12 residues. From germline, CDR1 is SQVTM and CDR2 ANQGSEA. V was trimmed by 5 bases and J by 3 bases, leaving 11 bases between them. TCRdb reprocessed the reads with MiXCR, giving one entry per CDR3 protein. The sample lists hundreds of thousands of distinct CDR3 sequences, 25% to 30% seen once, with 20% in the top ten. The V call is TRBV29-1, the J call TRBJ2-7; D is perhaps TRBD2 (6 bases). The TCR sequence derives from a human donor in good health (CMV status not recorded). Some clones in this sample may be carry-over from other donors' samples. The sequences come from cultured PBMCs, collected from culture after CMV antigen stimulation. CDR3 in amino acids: CSVSTSHYEQYF. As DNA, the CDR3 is TGCAGCGTTTCTACTAGCCACTACGAGCAGTACTTC.